These 24 T cell receptor beta chains were all obtained from the same sample, sequenced in a study of OX40 agonist ivuxolimab in advanced cancers. Clones were read by immunoSEQ multiplex PCR, and TCRdb kept only the in-frame ones, dropping some. The sample holds approximately 50,000 clones, roughly nine tenths seen once. The specimen was CD4+ or CD8+ T cells sorted from blood, collected in a trial of the OX40 agonist ivuxolimab. The receptors here all came from an adult with an advanced solid tumor such as melanoma, head and neck, liver or kidney cancer.

The CDR3 DNA is TGTGCCAGCAGCCCCCCCGGGTCCTACAATGAGCAGTTCTTC. This encodes CASSPPGSYNEQFF. The chain recombines TRBV5-4 with TRBJ2-1; D not certain. The length of the CDR3 is 14 residues. Trimming took off 4 bases at V and 1 base at J, with 9 bases between the two ends. Germline CDR1 is SGHNT and CDR2 is YYREEE (reference sequence). The full variable domain, in which reference TRBV5-4 and TRBJ2-1 provide the parts outside the CDR3, is ETGVTQSPTHLIKTRGQQVTLRCSSQSGHNTVSWYQQALGQGPQFIFQYYREEENGRGNFPPRFSGLQFPNYSSELNVNALELDDSALYLCASSPPGSYNEQFFGPGTRLTVL.

V is TRBV2 and J is TRBJ2-1; tentatively, D is TRBD1 (5 bases). Between the trimmed V and J ends, which lost 2 bases and 6 bases, there was a span of 11 bases. CDR1 and CDR2 (germline): SNHLY, FYNNEI. The CDR3 consists of 14 residues. The chain's CDR3 is CASSEQGEGNEQFF. CDR3 coding DNA: TGTGCCAGCAGTGAACAAGGGGAAGGCAATGAGCAGTTCTTC.

This chain connects TRBV7-9 to TRBJ2-7; TRBD1 or TRBD2 may be the D gene (5 bases each). V lost 3 bases to trimming and J lost 3 bases, with 9 bases between them. CDR1 SEHNR and CDR2 FQNEAQ come from the germline V gene (reference sequence). This CDR3 comprises 13 residues. CDR3 residues: CASSFPGRYEQYF. Written as DNA, the CDR3 is TGTGCCAGCAGCTTTCCGGGGCGCTACGAGCAGTACTTC.

The chain joins TRBV9 to TRBJ1-1; D possibly corresponds to TRBD1 (6 bases). CDR1 and CDR2 from the germline V gene are SGDLS and YYNGEE. This CDR3 comprises 13 residues. Trimming removed 5 bases at V and 0 bases at J, with 8 bases between. The chain's CDR3 is CASSQGMNTEAFF. The CDR3 DNA reads TGTGCCAGCAGTCAGGGGATGAACACTGAAGCTTTCTTT.

This chain links TRBV7-6 with TRBJ1-6, with D unclear. This CDR3 is built from 16 residues. The V and J ends lost 6 bases and 3 bases respectively, with 15 bases between them. Per germline, CDR1 SGHVS and CDR2 FNYEAQ. The CDR3 is CASSRFLGSYNSPLHF. DNA for the CDR3: TGTGCCAGCAGTCGATTTCTCGGGAGCTATAATTCACCCCTCCACTTT. Full variable domain (outside the CDR3, taken from reference TRBV7-6 and TRBJ1-6): GAGVSQSPRYKVTKRGQDVALRCDPISGHVSLYWYRQALGQGPEFLTYFNYEAQQDKSGLPNDRFSAERPEGSISTLTIQRTEQRDSAMYRCASSRFLGSYNSPLHFGNGTRLTVT.

V gene TRBV6-5 combines with J gene TRBJ2-3, with D maybe TRBD1 (5 bases). Germline lookup yields CDR1 MNHEY and CDR2 SVGAGI. This CDR3 spans 14 amino acids. Trimming left V 0 bases short and J 3 bases short, with 7 bases between. The CDR3 sequence is CASSYSRDTDTQYF. The CDR3 nucleotides are TGTGCCAGCAGTTACTCCAGGGATACAGATACGCAGTATTTT.

The V and J genes are TRBV10-3 and TRBJ1-4; TRBD1 agrees at 7 bases. The V and J ends lost 6 bases and 8 bases, in that order; junction bases with no gene match: 12. Germline V lookup: CDR1 ENHRY, CDR2 SYGVKD. The CDR3 has 15 residues. In nucleotides, the CDR3 is TGTGCCATCAGCGCTACAGGGGTTGAGAACGAAAAACTGTTTTTT. Translation gives CAISATGVENEKLFF.

V is TRBV28 and J is TRBJ1-1, with 7 bases fitting TRBD1. This CDR3 spans 14 amino acids. Germline V gives CDR1 MDHEN, CDR2 SYDVKM. V gave up 6 bases and J gave up 2 bases; unmatched junction bases: 6. CDR3 region: CASSIGQVNTEAFF. CDR3 nucleotide sequence: TGTGCCAGCAGCATCGGACAGGTTAACACTGAAGCTTTCTTT.

The chain combines TRBV5-6 with TRBJ2-1, with D possibly matching TRBD1 (5 bases). There are 15 residues in the CDR3. Trimming left V 2 bases short and J 3 bases short, with 12 bases between. The V gene's germline CDR1 is SGHDT and CDR2 YYEEEE. Here the CDR3 reads CASSFSGFGYNEQFF. As DNA, the CDR3 is TGTGCCAGCAGCTTCTCAGGGTTTGGCTACAATGAGCAGTTCTTC.

This clone was detected only once. This sequence joins TRBV7-2 and TRBJ2-7, with D hard to call. CDR3 size: 14 residues. Germline assignment: CDR1 SGHTA and CDR2 FQGNSA. V was clipped by 5 bases and J by 2 bases, with 13 bases between them. The DNA of the CDR3 is TGTGCCAGCAGCCTATATATGGCGCCCTACGAGCAGTACTTC. Its protein product is CASSLYMAPYEQYF.

The chain is built from TRBV18 and TRBJ1-4; no reliable D call. The germline CDR1 and CDR2 sequences are KGHSH and LQKENI. This CDR3 is 13 amino acids long. V was clipped by 0 bases and J by 6 bases, with 5 bases between them. CDR3 sequence reads: CASSPPGDEKLFF. The CDR3 DNA follows: TGTGCCAGCTCACCACCCGGGGATGAAAAACTGTTTTTT.

The chain combines TRBV7-2 with TRBJ2-3, with D perhaps TRBD2 (6 bases). The CDR3 is 13 amino acids. The V gene lost 1 base and the J gene lost 8 bases, with 10 bases spanning the gap. CDR1 is SGHTA and CDR2 is FQGNSA in the germline V gene. CDR3 coding DNA: TGTGCCAGCAGCTTAGGGTATAGCGGTACGCAGTATTTT. Encoded protein: CASSLGYSGTQYF.

V usage is TRBV2 and J usage is TRBJ2-5; a weak D match, TRBD1 (6 bases). Per the germline V gene, CDR1 is SNHLY and CDR2 is FYNNEI. The length of the CDR3 is 15 residues. The V end lost 8 bases, the J end lost 1 base, and 17 bases lay between the germline ends. CDR3: CASSSDSYRQETQYF. DNA for the CDR3: TGTGCCAGCTCCTCGGACAGTTATCGCCAAGAGACCCAGTACTTC.

V gene TRBV27 combines with J gene TRBJ1-4; D perhaps matches TRBD1 (5 bases). With 4 bases removed from V and 8 bases from J, the gap between germline ends came to 14 bases. Germline CDR1 reads MNHEY; CDR2 reads SMNVEV (reference sequence). This CDR3 contains 14 residues. CDR3 residues: CASSSDSAGEKLFF. Here the CDR3 DNA reads TGTGCCAGCAGTTCAGACAGTGCTGGCGAAAAACTGTTTTTT.

The chain has TRBV7-9 and TRBJ2-3; 15 nucleotides align to TRBD2. With 5 bases clipped from V and 6 bases from J, the junction kept 12 bases outside the gene matches. This CDR3 has 18 residues. CDR1 and CDR2 from the germline V gene are SEHNR and FQNEAQ (reference sequence). CDR3 residues: CASSPRGTSGRRGDTQYF. As DNA, the CDR3 is TGTGCCAGCAGCCCCCGCGGGACTAGCGGGAGGCGGGGGGATACGCAGTATTTT.

The chain employs TRBV5-1 and TRBJ2-3; 14 bases are a match to TRBD2. Trimming cost V 4 bases and J 2 bases; bases outside gene matches: 6. The CDR3 is made up of 17 amino acids. The V gene's germline CDR1 is SGHRS and CDR2 YFSETQ. The CDR3 reads CASSGGLAGELTDTQYF. In nucleotides, the CDR3 is TGCGCCAGCAGCGGGGGACTAGCGGGAGAGCTCACAGATACGCAGTATTTT. Looking up the rest from reference TRBV5-1 and TRBJ2-3 gives the full variable domain: KAGVTQTPRYLIKTRGQQVTLSCSPISGHRSVSWYQQTPGQGLQFLFEYFSETQRNKGNFPGRFSGRQFSNSRSEMNVSTLELGDSALYLCASSGGLAGELTDTQYFGPGTRLTVL.

The rearrangement uses TRBV5-1 and TRBJ2-1; D unclear. V was cut by 5 bases and J by 7 bases, with 7 bases left in between. Per germline, CDR1 SGHRS and CDR2 YFSETQ. The CDR3 sequence is 11 residues long. The CDR3 region has the DNA TGCGCCAGCAGGGGCGAGAATGAGCAGTTCTTC. Protein sequence: CASRGENEQFF.

This clone was counted once. J is TRBJ1-4 and V is TRBV21-1. TRBV21-1 is labeled a pseudogene. The CDR3 sequence is 13 residues long. The CDR3 loop is CASSTGEREKLFF. In DNA, the CDR3 is TGTGCCAGCAGCACGGGAGAGCGGGAAAAACTGTTTTTT.

V is TRBV28 and J is TRBJ1-2, with 7 bases identical to TRBD1. The CDR3 covers 15 residues. V gave up 1 base and J gave up 0 bases; unmatched junction bases: 2. CDR1 is MDHEN and CDR2 is SYDVKM in the germline V gene. Here the CDR3 reads CASSLFGTANYGYTF. As DNA, the CDR3 is TGTGCCAGCAGTTTATTCGGGACAGCTAACTATGGCTACACCTTC.

The V gene is TRBV5-4, the J gene TRBJ2-1, with 8 bases aligning to TRBD2. Germline lookup yields CDR1 SGHNT and CDR2 YYREEE (reference sequence). This CDR3 has 16 amino acids. Trimming at V came to 3 bases and at J to 5 bases, leaving 10 bases not matched to a gene. The CDR3 DNA reads TGTGCCAGCAGCTCCCGTATTAGCGGGATGAACAATGAGCAGTTCTTC. Amino acids: CASSSRISGMNNEQFF.

The chain employs TRBV11-3 and TRBJ1-5, with D hard to call. V lost 5 bases and J lost 2, with 16 bases in between. The CDR3 runs 16 residues. From germline, CDR1 is SGHNT and CDR2 YENEEA. The CDR3 here is CASSPIDEGGNQPQHF. The CDR3 DNA reads TGTGCCAGCAGCCCCATCGACGAAGGAGGCAATCAGCCCCAGCATTTT.

This clone was observed once. The chain recombines TRBV9 with TRBJ2-3; TRBD2 aligns across 10 bases. Per germline, CDR1 SGDLS and CDR2 YYNGEE. With V trimmed by 5 bases and J by 10 bases, 13 bases remained unmatched. The CDR3 runs 15 residues. The CDR3 region has the DNA TGTGCCAGCAGTCCTGGGCTAGCGGGGGAACGGTCGCAGTATTTT. Encoded protein: CASSPGLAGERSQYF.

This clone is labeled as medium-sized. The chain combines TRBV7-9 with TRBJ2-7; D gene ambiguous. Per the germline V gene, CDR1 is SEHNR and CDR2 is FQNEAQ (reference sequence). The CDR3 totals 11 residues. Trimming shortened V by 5 bases and J by 5 bases, and 7 bases separated the two germline ends. DNA for the CDR3: TGTGCCAGCAGCCCCGCTAACGAGCAGTACTTC. This encodes CASSPANEQYF.

V usage is TRBV11-3 and J usage is TRBJ2-3; D possibly corresponds to TRBD2 (6 bases). V dropped 2 bases and J dropped 6 bases, with 9 bases sitting between them. The CDR3 has 13 amino acids. Germline assignment: CDR1 SGHNT and CDR2 YENEEA. CDR3 DNA: TGTGCCAGCAGCTTACCGGGAGCCGATACGCAGTATTTT. Its translation: CASSLPGADTQYF.